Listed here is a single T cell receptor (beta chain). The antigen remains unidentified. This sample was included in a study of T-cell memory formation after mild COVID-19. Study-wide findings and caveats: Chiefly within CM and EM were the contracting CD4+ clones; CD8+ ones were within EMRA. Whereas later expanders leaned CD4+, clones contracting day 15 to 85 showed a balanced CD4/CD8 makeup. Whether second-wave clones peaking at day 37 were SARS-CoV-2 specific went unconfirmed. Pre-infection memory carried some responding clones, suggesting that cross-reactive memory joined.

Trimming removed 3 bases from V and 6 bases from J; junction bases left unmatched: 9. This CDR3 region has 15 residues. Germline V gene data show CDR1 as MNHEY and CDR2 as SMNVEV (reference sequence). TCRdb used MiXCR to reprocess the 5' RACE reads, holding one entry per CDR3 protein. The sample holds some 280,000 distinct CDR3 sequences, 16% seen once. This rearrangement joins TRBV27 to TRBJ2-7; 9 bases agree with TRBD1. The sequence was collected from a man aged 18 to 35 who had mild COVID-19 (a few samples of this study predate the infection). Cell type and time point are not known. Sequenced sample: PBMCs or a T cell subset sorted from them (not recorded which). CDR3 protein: CASSLTGGTLIEQYF. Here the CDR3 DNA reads TGTGCCAGCAGTTTGACAGGGGGAACCCTTATCGAGCAGTACTTC.